One TCR beta chain is described in this entry. Antigen unknown. This sample is part of a study of shared clonotypes between healthy human individuals. Study-level results: All-four-donor shared clonotypes had higher generation probabilities than non-shared clonotypes did. Sampling included only blood; tissue repertoires likely differ.

CDR1 is SGHTA, CDR2 FQGNSA, per germline. This CDR3 contains 15 residues. V lost 4 bases, J lost 3 bases, and 16 bases lay in between. Per the authors' pipeline: Filtering differed for immunoSEQ, which gave only junction sequences without quality scores. Only in-frame clones appear in the TCRdb table, and some are missing; sequencing was by immunoSEQ multiplex PCR. V, J and clone size are those of that table, while D and trimming were read from the DNA. The sample has about 820,000 clones, 80% to 95% seen once. In the naive CD8 group, cells lacked CD45RO and were positively selected for CCR7, so terminally differentiated effector memory CD45RA+ cells were left out.

The chain couples TRBV7-2 to TRBJ2-7, with D perhaps TRBD2 (5 bases). Sequencing was done on a sample of naive CD8+ T cells sorted from blood. The sequence derives from a man aged 25 to 40 in good health. For the CDR3, the DNA is TGTGCCAGCAGCTCATCTCTCCGGGGTGACTACGAGCAGTACTTC. This encodes CASSSSLRGDYEQYF.